This entry is about one TCR beta chain. The antigen is undetermined. This entry belongs to a study of cytomegalovirus exposure and HLA in healthy donors. General study findings and limits: Several of the most significant clusters were apparently associated with common viral pathogens in a later analysis. V segments that were indistinguishable, TRBV6-2 and TRBV6-3 among them, were omitted from analysis. Immune exposure information comprised only CMV serostatus.

The PCR made use of 60 Vbeta and 13 Jbeta primers. Some clones are missing from TCRdb's copy, which holds only in-frame ones; the method was immunoSEQ multiplex PCR. The repertoire includes 150,000 or so clones, around 9.7% of them detected once, and 1.8% sits in the top ten. CDR1 is SQVTM and CDR2 is ANQGSEA in the germline V gene. Trimming cost V 4 bases and J 5 bases; bases outside gene matches: 8. CDR3 length equals 14 residues. The gene calls are TRBV29-1 and TRBJ2-5; 9 bases are a match to TRBD2. Material for sequencing was PBMCs. This receptor was taken from a man aged 50-59 years in good health and CMV-seronegative. CDR3 sequence (DNA): TGCAGCGTTGCCCCTAGCGGGGATGGGGAGACCCAGTACTTC. The encoded protein is CSVAPSGDGETQYF.